This T cell receptor beta chain came from a study of blood T cell repertoires in COVID-19 (dated by TCRdb to about 2020). Notes on the research overall: Collaborator samples came from the United States, Italy and Spain and covered acute and convalescent phases of COVID-19. The prospective study material was composed of cDNA or gDNA derived from T cells, B-cell-depleted T cells, or PBMCs. Deeply sampled blood TCRbeta repertoires from subjects exposed to, actively infected with, or recovered from COVID-19 were included in the dataset. A freely available public database, intended as a resource for researchers studying the immune response to SARS-CoV-2, is where the repertoires were released. Samples came from the ongoing ImmuneRACE study (first 160 participants) plus 1,254 subjects from 6 global collaborators. Nearly every sample came with metadata listing a de-identified subject ID, COVID-19 status, age in years and sex. HLA class I and class II types, where available, came from metadata supplied by the sample provider rather than from assay-based typing.

The research as a whole found: The amount of clinical and demographic metadata varied by source and participant and was provided uncurated.

For this clone: What this receptor recognizes is not known. The sample holds no much larger clone one base away, and base qualities are not on file.

Each collaborating institution followed its own protocols to collect whole blood in K2EDTA tubes. Collaborator samples were shipped for TCRbeta analysis as frozen whole blood, isolated PBMCs, or DNA extracted from either sample type. V loses 5 bases at its end and J loses 3 bases; junction bases beyond the gene matches: 5. There are 13 amino acids in the CDR3, from cysteine to phenylalanine inclusive. Of all the DNA, just the CDR3 is kept, 39 bases in frame from base 1. CDR1 and CDR2 are drawn from the germline V gene: SQVTM, ANQGSEA. The immunoSEQ Assay, a bias-controlled multiplex PCR, was used to amplify TCRbeta CDR3 regions from genomic DNA. Regarding the original processing steps: Nucleated cell counts per sample were estimated from amplification of reference gene primers within the assay. To quantify the absolute abundance of each unique TCRbeta CDR3 rearrangement, sequence reads were collapsed and filtered. For each sample, productive Simpson clonality was calculated as the square root of Simpson's diversity index across productive rearrangements. TCRdb mirrors the immuneACCESS table, restricted to in-frame sequences. Some clones are absent from its copies; in checked studies, under half trace to an unresolved V gene, and the reason for the others is unknown. V and J calls and clone size are copied from that table; D and trimming were computed from the DNA. The sample yields around 59,000 clones; around 73% were counted once. The top ten clonotypes cover around 12% of the sample.

Sequences were obtained from peripheral blood. The sequence was obtained from an elderly man with acute or convalescent COVID-19. The sequence joins TRBV29-1 to TRBJ2-7; 9 bases in the middle match TRBD2. The DNA sequence follows: TGCAGCGTTTTAGCGGGAGAAGGCTACGAGCAGTACTTC. It encodes CSVLAGEGYEQYF.